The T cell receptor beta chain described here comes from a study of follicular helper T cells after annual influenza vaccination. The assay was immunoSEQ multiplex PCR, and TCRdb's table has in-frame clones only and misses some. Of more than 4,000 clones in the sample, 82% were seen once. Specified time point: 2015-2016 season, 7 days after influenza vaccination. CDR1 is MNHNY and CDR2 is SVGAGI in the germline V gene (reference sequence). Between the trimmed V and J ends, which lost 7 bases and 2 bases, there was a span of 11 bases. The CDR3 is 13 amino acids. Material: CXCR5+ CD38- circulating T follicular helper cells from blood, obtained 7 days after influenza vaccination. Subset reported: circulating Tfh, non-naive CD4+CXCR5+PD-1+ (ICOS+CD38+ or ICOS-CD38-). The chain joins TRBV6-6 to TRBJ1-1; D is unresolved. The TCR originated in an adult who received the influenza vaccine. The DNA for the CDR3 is TGTGCCAGCACAAGATCCGCAAACACTGAAGCTTTCTTT. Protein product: CASTRSANTEAFF.